The 30 T cell receptor beta chains below all came from one sample that was sequenced in a study of cytomegalovirus exposure and HLA in healthy donors. PCR involved 60 Vbeta and 13 Jbeta primers. Sequenced by immunoSEQ multiplex PCR; TCRdb stores in-frame clones only, minus some. The data show about 130,000 clones, 70% to 90% seen once. Sequencing was carried out using PBMCs. These receptors were taken from a boy aged 10-17 years in good health and CMV-seronegative.

The chain links TRBV5-1 to TRBJ1-6, with 8 bases identical to TRBD1. The length of the CDR3 is 19 residues. With 5 bases clipped from V and 0 bases from J, the junction kept 13 bases outside the gene matches. Looked up from germline, CDR1 is SGHRS and CDR2 is YFSETQ. CDR3: CASRSGQDRVSSYNSPLHF. CDR3 nucleotide sequence: TGCGCCAGCAGGTCGGGACAGGACAGGGTGAGCTCCTATAATTCACCCCTCCACTTT. Drawing the rest from reference TRBV5-1 and TRBJ1-6, the complete variable domain is KAGVTQTPRYLIKTRGQQVTLSCSPISGHRSVSWYQQTPGQGLQFLFEYFSETQRNKGNFPGRFSGRQFSNSRSEMNVSTLELGDSALYLCASRSGQDRVSSYNSPLHFGNGTRLTVT.

The chain recombines TRBV7-3 with TRBJ2-1, with D tentatively TRBD1 (7 bases). Germline V gene sequence: CDR1 SGHTA, CDR2 FQGTGA. The CDR3 covers 20 residues. V gave up 2 bases and J gave up 2 bases, with 25 bases separating them. CDR3 coding DNA: TGTGCCAGCAGCTTAGGATCAGGGGGGACTGCCGGGGTCACCTACAATGAGCAGTTCTTC. Translation: CASSLGSGGTAGVTYNEQFF.

The chain employs TRBV6-1 and TRBJ2-2, with 9 bases lining up with TRBD2. V trimming: 4 bases; J trimming: 1 base; junction bases outside the gene matches: 4. Germline loops: CDR1 MNHNS, CDR2 SASEGT. CDR3 length equals 16 residues. The CDR3, as DNA: TGTGCCAGCAGTGTTTTAGCGGGGGAGAACACCGGGGAGCTGTTTTTT. It specifies CASSVLAGENTGELFF.

This rearrangement joins TRBV29-1 to TRBJ2-2; 12 nucleotides agree with TRBD2. The CDR3 is made up of 15 amino acids. V shed 6 bases, J shed 4 bases, and the junction held 6 bases outside the gene matches. Germline values: CDR1 SQVTM, CDR2 ANQGSEA. CDR3 sequence (DNA): TGCAGCGTGACACTAGCGGGGGGTTCCACCGGGGAGCTGTTTTTT. Translating gives CSVTLAGGSTGELFF.

The CDR3 reads CASSAQGTGELFF. For the CDR3, the DNA is TGTGCCAGCAGCGCACAGGGCACCGGGGAGCTGTTTTTT. The V call is TRBV7-2, the J call TRBJ2-2; D is possibly TRBD1 (6 bases). This CDR3 spans 13 amino acids. Germline loops: CDR1 SGHTA, CDR2 FQGNSA. Trimming removed 5 bases from V and 4 bases from J, with 8 bases in between.

The chain is built from TRBV5-1 and TRBJ2-5; 8 bases are shared with TRBD2. The last part of the DNA fits TRBJ2-7 better; the J call may be wrong. Germline V gene lookup returns CDR1 SGHRS and CDR2 YFSETQ. The length of the CDR3 is 16 residues. The CDR3 sequence: CASSFYLGTSHHEQYF. CDR3 nucleotides: TGCGCCAGCAGCTTCTACCTAGGGACTAGTCACCACGAGCAGTACTTC.

This clone appeared a few times. The gene calls are TRBV7-2 and TRBJ1-2; maybe TRBD1 (6 bases). Trimming shortened V by 1 base and J by 4 bases, and 10 bases separated the two germline ends. Germline values: CDR1 SGHTA, CDR2 FQGNSA. This CDR3 is 14 amino acids long. CDR3 coding DNA: TGTGCCAGCAGCTTAGGTAGCAGGGGCTATGGCTACACCTTC. It codes for CASSLGSRGYGYTF.

The genes are TRBV6-1 and TRBJ1-6; no clear D. The CDR3 runs 14 residues. V was clipped by 3 bases and J by 8 bases, with 11 bases between them. The germline V gene encodes CDR1 MNHNS and CDR2 SASEGT. CDR3 amino acids: CASSEGGIDSPLHF. For the CDR3, the DNA is TGTGCCAGCAGTGAGGGAGGCATTGATTCACCCCTCCACTTT.

The chain uses TRBV19 and TRBJ2-7, with 7 nucleotides matching TRBD1. J gave up 2 bases and V 5 bases, and 12 bases lay outside the gene matches. The CDR3 has 16 amino acids. CDR1 and CDR2 from the germline V gene are LNHDA and SQIVND (reference sequence). This CDR3 is CASSEDTQGNPYEQYF. The CDR3 DNA is TGTGCCAGTAGTGAAGATACACAGGGGAACCCCTACGAGCAGTACTTC.

This clone was seen a single time. CDR3 protein: CASSLVFQGYNEQFF. The CDR3 bases are TGTGCCAGCAGCTTAGTATTTCAGGGTTACAATGAGCAGTTCTTC. The chain employs TRBV13 and TRBJ2-1, with a tentative D call TRBD1 (5 bases). Between the trimmed V and J ends, which lost 1 base and 4 bases, there was a span of 11 bases. This CDR3 spans 15 amino acids. Germline V gives CDR1 PRHDT, CDR2 FYEKMQ (reference sequence). Full variable domain (outside the CDR3, taken from reference TRBV13 and TRBJ2-1): AAGVIQSPRHLIKEKRETATLKCYPIPRHDTVYWYQQGPGQDPQFLISFYEKMQSDKGSIPDRFSAQQFSDYHSELNMSSLELGDSALYFCASSLVFQGYNEQFFGPGTRLTVL.

This clone was detected only once. The V and J genes are TRBV7-9 and TRBJ2-1; D gene unclear. The ends were cut back, 1 base at V and 3 bases at J, with 7 bases in the middle. CDR3 length: 14 residues. The germline V gene encodes CDR1 SEHNR and CDR2 FQNEAQ (reference sequence). The CDR3 reads CASSLDSYYNEQFF. Here the CDR3 DNA reads TGTGCCAGCAGCTTAGACAGCTACTACAATGAGCAGTTCTTC. The variable domain in full, with the rest retrieved from reference TRBV7-9 and TRBJ2-1, is DTGVSQNPRHKITKRGQNVTFRCDPISEHNRLYWYRQTLGQGPEFLTYFQNEAQLEKSRLLSDRFSAERPKGSFSTLEIQRTEQGDSAMYLCASSLDSYYNEQFFGPGTRLTVL.

J is TRBJ2-3 and V is TRBV2; 7 nucleotides line up with TRBD1. Trimming took 1 base from V and 6 from J; bases not matched to a gene: 4. The CDR3 is 14 amino acids. Germline lookup yields CDR1 SNHLY and CDR2 FYNNEI. CDR3 DNA sequence: TGTGCCAGCAGTGAAGAGGGGGCCCCGGATACGCAGTATTTT. This codes for CASSEEGAPDTQYF.

The chain employs TRBV27 and TRBJ1-6; D might be TRBD1 (5 bases). The CDR3 contains 16 residues. Looked up from germline, CDR1 is MNHEY and CDR2 is SMNVEV (reference sequence). V lost 5 bases and J lost 7, with 18 bases in between. CDR3: CASSPAPGLPNSPLHF. The CDR3 nucleotides are TGTGCCAGCAGTCCCGCCCCGGGACTTCCGAATTCACCCCTCCACTTT.

The V and J genes are TRBV7-9 and TRBJ1-2, with D unclear. Germline loops: CDR1 SEHNR, CDR2 FQNEAQ (reference sequence). Trimming cost V 0 bases and J 0 bases, with 11 bases left between them. CDR3 size: 16 residues. The CDR3 sequence is CASSLAGDLANYGYTF. The CDR3 DNA reads TGTGCCAGCAGCTTAGCGGGAGACTTAGCTAACTATGGCTACACCTTC.

This chain connects TRBV6-6 to TRBJ2-7; TRBD2 is a possible D gene (6 bases). The CDR3 is 13 residues long. CDR1 and CDR2 from the germline V gene are MNHNY and SVGAGI (reference sequence). Between the trimmed V and J ends, which lost 4 bases and 2 bases, there was a span of 9 bases. The CDR3 region is CASSSPGAYEQYF. CDR3 sequence (DNA): TGTGCCAGCAGTTCACCGGGGGCCTACGAGCAGTACTTC.

The chain recombines TRBV4-2 with TRBJ2-3, with 7 positions matching TRBD1. CDR1 LGHNA and CDR2 YNFKEQ come from the germline V gene. Germline trimming cut 0 bases from V and 0 bases from J; bases unmatched to any gene: 0. CDR3 length: 15 residues. The CDR3 DNA follows: TGTGCCAGCAGCCAAGACAGGGGGAGCACAGATACGCAGTATTTT. Residues: CASSQDRGSTDTQYF.

V and J are TRBV30 and TRBJ2-7, with 7 bases aligning to TRBD1. Germline V lookup: CDR1 GTSNPN, CDR2 SVGIG (reference sequence). V was clipped by 6 bases and J by 0 bases; unmatched bases: 5. The CDR3 contains 13 residues. CDR3 in DNA: TGTGCCTGCTGGGACAGAAACTCCTACGAGCAGTACTTC. The encoded protein is CACWDRNSYEQYF.

V and J are TRBV5-4 and TRBJ2-7; 7 nucleotides agree with TRBD1. This CDR3 is built from 14 residues. Germline V gene sequence: CDR1 SGHNT, CDR2 YYREEE (reference sequence). J was trimmed by 3 bases and V by 2 bases; bases with no gene match: 5. The chain's CDR3 is CASSLETGNYEQYF. The CDR3 DNA is TGTGCCAGCAGCTTAGAGACAGGGAACTACGAGCAGTACTTC.

This clone occurred a few times. This chain links TRBV5-4 with TRBJ2-1; the D gene is possibly TRBD1 (6 bases). The CDR3 has 16 amino acids. Trimming shortened V by 0 bases and J by 0 bases, and 10 bases separated the two germline ends. Germline CDR1 and CDR2: SGHNT and YYREEE (reference sequence). The CDR3 reads CASSLEATGSYNEQFF. CDR3 DNA sequence: TGTGCCAGCAGCTTGGAAGCGACAGGCTCCTACAATGAGCAGTTCTTC.

V is TRBV18 and J is TRBJ2-7; D is undetermined. The CDR3 runs to 13 residues. The V end lost 0 bases, the J end lost 5 bases, and 8 bases lay between the germline ends. CDR1 and CDR2 (germline): KGHSH, LQKENI. The CDR3 DNA reads as TGTGCCAGCTCACCACCGTTTAGTCACGAGCAGTACTTC. Translated: CASSPPFSHEQYF.

The rearrangement uses TRBV15 and TRBJ2-7, with TRBD1 matching over 8 bases. The CDR3 consists of 16 residues. CDR1 and CDR2 from the germline V gene are LNHNV and YYDKDF (reference sequence). V dropped 1 base and J dropped 0; count of bases not matched to a gene: 5. DNA for the CDR3: TGTGCCACCAGCAGAGGGGACAGGTCTAGCTCCTACGAGCAGTACTTC. This sequence encodes CATSRGDRSSSYEQYF.

The chain uses TRBV9 and TRBJ1-1; D perhaps matches TRBD1 (5 bases). V shed 0 bases and J shed 10 bases, with 10 bases lying between them. This CDR3 has 12 amino acids. CDR1 and CDR2 (germline): SGDLS, YYNGEE. The CDR3 reads CASSVDGHGAFF. CDR3 DNA: TGTGCCAGCAGCGTAGATGGACATGGAGCTTTCTTT.

The chain employs TRBV2 and TRBJ2-7, with 10 nucleotides matching TRBD1. J was trimmed by 2 bases and V by 4 bases; bases with no gene match: 14. CDR3 size: 18 residues. In germline, CDR1 is SNHLY, CDR2 FYNNEI. Written as DNA, the CDR3 is TGTGCCAGCAGTGGACTCCCCGACGGGGACAGGGGCCCCTACGAGCAGTACTTC. It codes for CASSGLPDGDRGPYEQYF.

The J gene is TRBJ2-2, the V gene TRBV7-2, with D possibly being TRBD2 (5 bases). CDR1 is SGHTA and CDR2 is FQGNSA in the germline V gene. The CDR3 totals 14 residues. Trimming stripped 9 bases from V and 1 base from J, with 12 bases between. This CDR3 reads CARSRALNTGELFF. CDR3 sequence (DNA): TGTGCCAGATCGAGGGCGTTGAACACCGGGGAGCTGTTTTTT.

The table lists this clone with a few counts. The chain couples TRBV5-3 to TRBJ1-3; D might be TRBD1 (6 bases). TRBV5-3 is an ORF, with its function uncertain. The ends were cut back, 3 bases at V and 4 bases at J, with 14 bases in the middle. This CDR3 comprises 15 residues. The CDR3: CARSWDTTSGNTIYF. In nucleotides, the CDR3 is TGTGCCAGAAGCTGGGACACTACCTCAGGAAACACCATATATTTT.

The V and J genes are TRBV4-3 and TRBJ1-4; no definite D call. V was pared by 3 bases and J by 2 bases, with 16 bases between. CDR3 length equals 17 residues. Germline-derived CDR1 and CDR2 are LGHNA and YSLEER. Written as DNA, the CDR3 is TGCGCCAGCAGCCATCGTACGGAGGCCCGCACTAATGAAAAACTGTTTTTT. This codes for CASSHRTEARTNEKLFF.

The rearrangement uses TRBV11-2 and TRBJ1-1; weak D call: TRBD1 (5 bases). This CDR3 region has 13 residues. The V end was cut by 5 bases, the J end by 4 bases, with 11 bases between. Germline-derived CDR1 and CDR2 are SGHAT and FQNNGV. CDR3: CASSLSGGTEAFF. The CDR3 nucleotides are TGTGCCAGCAGCCTATCGGGGGGCACTGAAGCTTTCTTT.

The genes are TRBV5-1 and TRBJ2-7; D call uncertain. Germline loops: CDR1 SGHRS, CDR2 YFSETQ. CDR3 length: 12 amino acids. Trimming took off 4 bases at V and 0 bases at J, with 5 bases between the two ends. CDR3 coding DNA: TGCGCCAGCAGCCCAGACTCCTACGAGCAGTACTTC. It encodes CASSPDSYEQYF.

As DNA, the CDR3 is TGTGCCAGTAGTAATACGGGTTATGGCTACACCTTC. Its protein is CASSNTGYGYTF. The chain is built from TRBV19 and TRBJ1-2, with D uncertain. Trimming pared 4 bases from V and 5 bases from J, leaving 8 bases between. The germline V gene encodes CDR1 LNHDA and CDR2 SQIVND (reference sequence). The CDR3 runs 12 residues.

In this sample, this clone turned up a few times. The V gene is TRBV5-4, the J gene TRBJ2-5, with a weak D call TRBD2 (5 bases). Per the germline V gene, CDR1 is SGHNT and CDR2 is YYREEE (reference sequence). The CDR3 spans 14 residues. Trimming cost V 4 bases and J 3 bases, with 13 bases left between them. CDR3: CASSLAGPKETQYF. CDR3 DNA: TGTGCCAGCAGCCTAGCCGGACCCAAAGAGACCCAGTACTTC.